Below, 9 T cell receptor beta chains from the same sample are listed, as sequenced in a study of shared clonotypes between healthy human individuals (TCRdb year 2020). To prepare the library, the immunoSEQ multiplex PCR assay was applied. Not all clones reach the TCRdb copy of this immuneACCESS table, which keeps in-frame sequences only. Checked studies attribute under half of the gap to unresolved V genes and leave the rest unexplained. This sample is represented by approximately 2.3 million clones; approximately 95% of them were singletons. The ten largest account for under 0.45% of the sample. The sample was naive CD4+ T cells from PBMCs. The cell subset or site label here, explained by the study, means: CD45RA+ positively selected. These receptors all come from a young man in good health. Some clones in this sample may be carry-over from other donors' samples.

The chain employs TRBV2 and TRBJ1-2; 9 bases match TRBD1. CDR1 SNHLY and CDR2 FYNNEI come from the germline V gene. V lost 8 bases and J lost 4; bases outside the gene matches: 5. This CDR3 has 13 amino acids. The CDR3 region is CASWDREGYGYTF. The CDR3 DNA sequence: TGTGCCAGCTGGGACAGGGAGGGCTATGGCTACACCTTC.

This sequence joins TRBV27 and TRBJ2-7; 7 nucleotides agree with TRBD1. Germline V gene lookup returns CDR1 MNHEY and CDR2 SMNVEV (reference sequence). The CDR3 totals 15 residues. The trim removed 1 base at V and 2 bases at J, leaving 5 bases unmatched. CDR3 region: CASSLLGTGAYEQYF. The CDR3 region has the DNA TGTGCCAGCAGTTTATTGGGAACAGGGGCCTACGAGCAGTACTTC.

The chain has TRBV30 and TRBJ2-7; TRBD2 is a possible D gene (6 bases). Between the trimmed V and J ends, which lost 0 bases and 6 bases, there was a span of 24 bases. This CDR3 is 17 amino acids long. Germline V lookup: CDR1 GTSNPN, CDR2 SVGIG (reference sequence). The CDR3 DNA follows: TGTGCCTGGAGTGTCTTGTCGTTGGGGAGGTCAGGCGTCGAGCAGTACTTC. It is translated as CAWSVLSLGRSGVEQYF.

This clone has just a few counts. This chain links TRBV4-1 with TRBJ1-1; 8 nucleotides line up with TRBD1. The CDR3 sequence is 14 residues long. J gave up 8 bases and V 2 bases, and 7 bases lay outside the gene matches. Per the germline V gene, CDR1 is MGHRA and CDR2 is YSYEKL. CDR3 amino acids: CASSQPNRDREAFF. CDR3 DNA: TGCGCCAGCAGCCAACCAAACCGGGACAGGGAAGCTTTCTTT.

This clone came up once. V usage is TRBV27 and J usage is TRBJ2-3; 10 nucleotides line up with TRBD2. Germline V gives CDR1 MNHEY, CDR2 SMNVEV (reference sequence). The CDR3 is made up of 16 amino acids. Losses at the gene ends were 0 bases for V and 6 bases for J; bases not matched to a gene: 6. In DNA form, the CDR3 reads TGTGCCAGCAGTTTATCGCGGCTAGCGGGAGTTGATACGCAGTATTTT. It specifies CASSLSRLAGVDTQYF.

This sequence joins TRBV18 and TRBJ1-1; TRBD1 matches at 7 bases. Germline V CDR1 and CDR2: KGHSH, LQKENI. Unmatched junction bases numbered 8, after V lost 1 base and J lost 6 bases. The CDR3 spans 15 residues. CDR3 nucleotide sequence: TGTGCCAGCTCACCACGGGCAGGGGGGATTGCTGAAGCTTTCTTT. This encodes CASSPRAGGIAEAFF.

This chain connects TRBV10-3 to TRBJ1-5; D ambiguous. The germline CDR1 and CDR2 sequences are ENHRY and SYGVKD. Trimming took off 3 bases at V and 6 bases at J, with 6 bases between the two ends. The CDR3 is made up of 12 amino acids. In DNA, the CDR3 is TGTGCCATCAGTGAATCCGCTCAGCCCCAGCATTTT. Amino acids: CAISESAQPQHF.

This sequence joins TRBV7-2 and TRBJ2-3; perhaps TRBD2 as D (5 bases). Trimming removed 0 bases from V and 4 bases from J, with 14 bases in between. There are 16 residues in the CDR3. Germline-derived CDR1 and CDR2 are SGHTA and FQGNSA. The CDR3 reads CASSLASGRLSDTQYF. In nucleotides, the CDR3 is TGTGCCAGCAGCTTAGCCAGCGGCAGGCTGTCAGATACGCAGTATTTT.

The rearrangement links TRBV29-1 to TRBJ2-1; D may match TRBD1 or TRBD2 (6 bases each). This CDR3 contains 12 residues. Germline V gives CDR1 SQVTM, CDR2 ANQGSEA. V was pared by 6 bases and J by 10 bases, with 16 bases between. DNA of the CDR3: TGCAGCGTCAATGGCGGCGGGACAGAGCAGTTCTTC. Amino acids: CSVNGGGTEQFF.